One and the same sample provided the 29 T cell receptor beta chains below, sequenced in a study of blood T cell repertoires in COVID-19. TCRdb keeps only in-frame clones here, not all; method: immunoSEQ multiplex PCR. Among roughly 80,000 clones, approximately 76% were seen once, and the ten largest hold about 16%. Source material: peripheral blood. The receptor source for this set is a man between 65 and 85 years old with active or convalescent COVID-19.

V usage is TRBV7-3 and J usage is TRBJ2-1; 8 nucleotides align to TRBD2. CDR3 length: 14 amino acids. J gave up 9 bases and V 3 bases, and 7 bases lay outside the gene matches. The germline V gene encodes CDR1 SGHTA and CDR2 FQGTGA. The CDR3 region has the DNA TGTGCCAGCAGCTTTACTAGCGGACCCTCTGAGCAGTTCTTC. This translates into CASSFTSGPSEQFF.

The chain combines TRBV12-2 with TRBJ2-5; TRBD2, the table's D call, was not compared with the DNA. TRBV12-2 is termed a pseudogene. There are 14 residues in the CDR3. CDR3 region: CASRLARAKETQYF. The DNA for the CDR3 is TGTGCAAGTCGCTTAGCGAGGGCAAAAGAGACCCAGTACTTC.

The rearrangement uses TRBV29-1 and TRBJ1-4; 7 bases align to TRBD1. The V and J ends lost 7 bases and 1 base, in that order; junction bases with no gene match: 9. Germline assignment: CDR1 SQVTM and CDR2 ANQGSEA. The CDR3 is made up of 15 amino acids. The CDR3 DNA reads TGCAGCGCCTTGAGGAACAGGGGAACTAATGAAAAACTGTTTTTT. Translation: CSALRNRGTNEKLFF.

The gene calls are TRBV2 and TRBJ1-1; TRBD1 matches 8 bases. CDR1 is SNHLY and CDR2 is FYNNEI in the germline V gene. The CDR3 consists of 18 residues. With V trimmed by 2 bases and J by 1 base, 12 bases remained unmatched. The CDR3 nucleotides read TGTGCCAGCAGTGAAAGCCGGACAGGGATAAAGAGGAACACTGAAGCTTTCTTT. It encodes CASSESRTGIKRNTEAFF.

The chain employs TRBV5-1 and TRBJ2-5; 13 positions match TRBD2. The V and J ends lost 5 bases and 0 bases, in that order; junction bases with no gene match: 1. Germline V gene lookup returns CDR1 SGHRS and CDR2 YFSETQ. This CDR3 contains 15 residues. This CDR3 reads CASRTSGGYQETQYF. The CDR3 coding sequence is TGCGCCAGCAGGACTAGCGGGGGGTACCAAGAGACCCAGTACTTC.

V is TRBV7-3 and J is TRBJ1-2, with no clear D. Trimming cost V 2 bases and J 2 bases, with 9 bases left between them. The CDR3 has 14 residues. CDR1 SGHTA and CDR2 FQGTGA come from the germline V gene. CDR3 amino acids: CASSLDTNNYGYTF. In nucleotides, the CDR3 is TGTGCCAGCAGCTTAGACACCAACAACTATGGCTACACCTTC. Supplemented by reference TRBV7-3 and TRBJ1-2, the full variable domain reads GAGVSQTPSNKVTEKGKYVELRCDPISGHTALYWYRQSLGQGPEFLIYFQGTGAADDSGLPNDRFFAVRPEGSVSTLKIQRTERGDSAVYLCASSLDTNNYGYTFGSGTRLTVV.

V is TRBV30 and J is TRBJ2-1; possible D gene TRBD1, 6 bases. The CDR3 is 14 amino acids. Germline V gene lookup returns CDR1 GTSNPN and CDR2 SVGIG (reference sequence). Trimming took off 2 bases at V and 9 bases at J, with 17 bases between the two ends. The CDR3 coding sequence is TGTGCCTGGAGTCCCAACACCCAGGGGCTTGAGCAGTTCTTC. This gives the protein CAWSPNTQGLEQFF.

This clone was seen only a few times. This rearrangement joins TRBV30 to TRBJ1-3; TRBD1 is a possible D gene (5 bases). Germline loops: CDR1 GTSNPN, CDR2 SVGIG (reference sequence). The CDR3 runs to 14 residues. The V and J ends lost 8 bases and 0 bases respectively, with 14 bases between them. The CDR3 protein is CAMNGGSSGNTIYF. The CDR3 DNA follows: TGTGCCATGAATGGGGGGAGCTCTGGAAACACCATATATTTT.

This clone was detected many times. The CDR3 DNA is TGTGCCAGCGGTAGGGAGAGGAGCACTGAAGCTTTCTTT. Translating it yields CASGRERSTEAFF. The chain has TRBV6-5 and TRBJ1-1; D gene ambiguous. The CDR3 runs 13 residues. V lost 8 bases and J 4 bases, leaving 14 bases between the germline ends. Looked up from germline, CDR1 is MNHEY and CDR2 is SVGAGI.

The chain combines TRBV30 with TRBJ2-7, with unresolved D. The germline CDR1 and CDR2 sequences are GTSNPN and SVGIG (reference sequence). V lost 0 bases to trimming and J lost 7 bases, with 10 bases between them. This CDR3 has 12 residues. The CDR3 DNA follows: TGTGCCTGGAGTGTATTCCTGAGGGAGCAGTACTTC. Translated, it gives CAWSVFLREQYF. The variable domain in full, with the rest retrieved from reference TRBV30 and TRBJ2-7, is SQTIHQWPATLVQPVGSPLSLECTVEGTSNPNLYWYRQAAGRGLQLLFYSVGIGQISSEVPQNLSASRPQDRQFILSSKKLLLSDSGFYLCAWSVFLREQYFGPGTRLTVT.

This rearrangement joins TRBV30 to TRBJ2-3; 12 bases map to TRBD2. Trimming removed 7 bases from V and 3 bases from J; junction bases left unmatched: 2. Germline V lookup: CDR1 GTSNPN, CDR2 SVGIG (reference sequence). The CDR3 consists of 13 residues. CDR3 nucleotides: TGTGCCTACCTAGCGGGGGGGACAGATACGCAGTATTTT. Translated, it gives CAYLAGGTDTQYF.

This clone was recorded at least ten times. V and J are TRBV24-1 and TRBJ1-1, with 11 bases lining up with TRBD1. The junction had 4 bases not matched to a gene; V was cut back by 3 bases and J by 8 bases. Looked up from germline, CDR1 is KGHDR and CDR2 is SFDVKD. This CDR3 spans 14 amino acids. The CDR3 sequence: CATSDPWTGGEAFF. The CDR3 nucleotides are TGTGCCACCAGTGATCCGTGGACAGGGGGCGAAGCTTTCTTT.

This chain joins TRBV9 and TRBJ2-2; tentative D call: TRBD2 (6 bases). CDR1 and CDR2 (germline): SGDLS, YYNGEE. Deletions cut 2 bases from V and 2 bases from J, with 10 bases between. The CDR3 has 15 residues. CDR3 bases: TGTGCCAGCAGCGTGGGGGGTTCAAACACCGGGGAGCTGTTTTTT. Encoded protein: CASSVGGSNTGELFF.

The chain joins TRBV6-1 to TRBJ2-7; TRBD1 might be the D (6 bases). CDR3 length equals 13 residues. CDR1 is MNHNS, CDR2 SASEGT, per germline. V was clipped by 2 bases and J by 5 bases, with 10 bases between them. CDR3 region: CASSEQGYNEQYF. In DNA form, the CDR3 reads TGTGCCAGCAGTGAACAGGGGTACAACGAGCAGTACTTC.

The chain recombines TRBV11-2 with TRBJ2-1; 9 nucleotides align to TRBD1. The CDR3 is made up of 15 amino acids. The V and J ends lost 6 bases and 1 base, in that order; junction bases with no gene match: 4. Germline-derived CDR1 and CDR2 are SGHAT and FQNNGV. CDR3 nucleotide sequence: TGTGCCAGCAGTGGGGGGACAGGGTCCTACAATGAGCAGTTCTTC. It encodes CASSGGTGSYNEQFF. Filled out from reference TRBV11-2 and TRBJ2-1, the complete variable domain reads EAGVAQSPRYKIIEKRQSVAFWCNPISGHATLYWYQQILGQGPKLLIQFQNNGVVDDSQLPKDRFSAERLKGVDSTLKIQPAKLEDSAVYLCASSGGTGSYNEQFFGPGTRLTVL.

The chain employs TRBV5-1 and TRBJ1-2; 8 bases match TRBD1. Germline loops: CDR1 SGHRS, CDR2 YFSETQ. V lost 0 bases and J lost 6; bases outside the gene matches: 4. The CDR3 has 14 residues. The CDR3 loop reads CASSLDRTGHGYTF. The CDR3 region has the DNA TGCGCCAGCAGCTTGGATAGGACAGGGCATGGCTACACCTTC.

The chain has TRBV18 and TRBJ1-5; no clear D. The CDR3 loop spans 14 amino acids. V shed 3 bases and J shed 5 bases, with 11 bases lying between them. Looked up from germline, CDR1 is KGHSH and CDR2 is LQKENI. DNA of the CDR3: TGTGCCAGCTCACCGAACGGCGGCGATCAGCCCCAGCATTTT. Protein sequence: CASSPNGGDQPQHF.

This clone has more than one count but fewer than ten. CDR3 sequence (DNA): TGTGCCAGCTCACCACCCGGGACTGGAAACACCATATATTTT. This encodes CASSPPGTGNTIYF. V is TRBV18 and J is TRBJ1-3; D is unclear. The germline V gene encodes CDR1 KGHSH and CDR2 LQKENI. This CDR3 is 14 amino acids long. Trimming took off 0 bases at V and 2 bases at J, with 5 bases between the two ends. Full variable domain (rest looked up from reference TRBV18 and TRBJ1-3): NAGVMQNPRHLVRRRGQEARLRCSPMKGHSHVYWYRQLPEEGLKFMVYLQKENIIDESGMPKERFSAEFPKEGPSILRIQQVVRGDSAAYFCASSPPGTGNTIYFGEGSWLTVV.

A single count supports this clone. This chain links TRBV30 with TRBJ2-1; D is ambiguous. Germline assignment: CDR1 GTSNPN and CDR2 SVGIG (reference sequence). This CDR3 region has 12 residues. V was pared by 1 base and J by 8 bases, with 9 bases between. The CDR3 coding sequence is TGTGCCTGGAGTGCAGACATCGATGAGCAGTTCTTC. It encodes CAWSADIDEQFF.

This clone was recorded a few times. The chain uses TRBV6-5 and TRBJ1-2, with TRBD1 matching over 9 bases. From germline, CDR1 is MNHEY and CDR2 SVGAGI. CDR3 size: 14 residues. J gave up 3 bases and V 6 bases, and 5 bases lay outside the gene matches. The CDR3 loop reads CASRRDRVDYGYTF. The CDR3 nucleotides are TGTGCCAGCAGAAGGGACAGGGTTGACTATGGCTACACCTTC.

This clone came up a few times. The CDR3 is CATAGGQSAGEQYF. CDR3 sequence (DNA): TGTGCCACCGCTGGAGGACAGTCGGCAGGTGAGCAGTACTTC. The genes are TRBV3-1 (or the pseudogene TRBV3-2) and TRBJ2-7; weak D call: TRBD1 (6 bases). Deletions cut 10 bases from V and 7 bases from J, with 23 bases between. There are 14 residues in the CDR3. The germline CDR1 and CDR2 sequences are LGHDT and YNNKEL (reference sequence).

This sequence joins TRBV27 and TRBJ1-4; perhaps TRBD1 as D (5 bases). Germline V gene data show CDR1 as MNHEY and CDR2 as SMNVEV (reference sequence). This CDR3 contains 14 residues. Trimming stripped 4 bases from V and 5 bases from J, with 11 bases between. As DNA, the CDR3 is TGTGCCAGCAGTTACCGGGGGAGGAATGAAAAACTGTTTTTT. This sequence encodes CASSYRGRNEKLFF.

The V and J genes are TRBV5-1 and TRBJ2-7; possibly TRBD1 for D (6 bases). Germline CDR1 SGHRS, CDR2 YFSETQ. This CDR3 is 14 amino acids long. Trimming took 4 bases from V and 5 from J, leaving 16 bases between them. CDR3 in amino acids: CASSRATGSDEQYF. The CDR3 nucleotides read TGCGCCAGCAGCCGCGCCACAGGGTCCGACGAGCAGTACTTC.

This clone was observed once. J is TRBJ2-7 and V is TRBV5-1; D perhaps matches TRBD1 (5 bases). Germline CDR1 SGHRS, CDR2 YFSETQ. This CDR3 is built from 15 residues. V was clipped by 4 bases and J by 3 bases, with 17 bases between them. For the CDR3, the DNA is TGCGCCAGCAGCAGACTCGGACAAGCGAGCTACGAGCAGTACTTC. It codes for CASSRLGQASYEQYF.

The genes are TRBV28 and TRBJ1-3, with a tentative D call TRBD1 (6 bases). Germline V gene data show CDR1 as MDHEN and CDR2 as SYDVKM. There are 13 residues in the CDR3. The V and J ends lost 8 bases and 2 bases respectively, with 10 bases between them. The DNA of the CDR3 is TGTGCCAGCCTCACAGGGACTGGAAACACCATATATTTT. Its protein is CASLTGTGNTIYF.

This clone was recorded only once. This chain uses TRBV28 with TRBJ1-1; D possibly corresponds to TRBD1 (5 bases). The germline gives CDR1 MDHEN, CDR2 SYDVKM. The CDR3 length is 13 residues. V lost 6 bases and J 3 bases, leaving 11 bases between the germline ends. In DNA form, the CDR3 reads TGTGCCAGCAGCCTGGCAGGGCACACTGAAGCTTTCTTT. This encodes CASSLAGHTEAFF. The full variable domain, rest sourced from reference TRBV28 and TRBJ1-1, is DVKVTQSSRYLVKRTGEKVFLECVQDMDHENMFWYRQDPGLGLRLIYFSYDVKMKEKGDIPEGYSVSREKKERFSLILESASTNQTSMYLCASSLAGHTEAFFGQGTRLTVV.

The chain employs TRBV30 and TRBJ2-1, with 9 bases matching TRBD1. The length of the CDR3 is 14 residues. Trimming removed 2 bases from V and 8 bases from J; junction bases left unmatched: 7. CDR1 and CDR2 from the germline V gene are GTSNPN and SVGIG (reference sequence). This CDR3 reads CAWSPGQGSYEQFF. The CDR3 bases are TGTGCCTGGAGTCCGGGACAGGGTAGCTATGAGCAGTTCTTC. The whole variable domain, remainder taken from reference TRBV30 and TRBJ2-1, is SQTIHQWPATLVQPVGSPLSLECTVEGTSNPNLYWYRQAAGRGLQLLFYSVGIGQISSEVPQNLSASRPQDRQFILSSKKLLLSDSGFYLCAWSPGQGSYEQFFGPGTRLTVL.

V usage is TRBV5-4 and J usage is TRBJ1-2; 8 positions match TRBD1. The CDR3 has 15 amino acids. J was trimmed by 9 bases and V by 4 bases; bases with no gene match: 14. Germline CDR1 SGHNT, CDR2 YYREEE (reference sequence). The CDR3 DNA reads TGTGCCAGCAGCCCCGGAGGACAGGGCCAATCTAGCTACACCTTC. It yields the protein CASSPGGQGQSSYTF.

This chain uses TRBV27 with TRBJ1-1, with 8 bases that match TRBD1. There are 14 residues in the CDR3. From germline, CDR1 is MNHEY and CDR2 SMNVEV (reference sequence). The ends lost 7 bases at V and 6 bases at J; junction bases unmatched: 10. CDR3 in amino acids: CASTETGDNAEAFF. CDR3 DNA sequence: TGTGCCAGCACCGAGACAGGGGACAATGCTGAAGCTTTCTTT.